The subject of this entry is one T cell receptor beta chain. The CDR3 has 16 residues. After removal of 0 bases from V and 2 bases from J, the junction contained 2 bases not matched to a gene. Germline CDR1 is SGHNT and CDR2 is YYREEE (reference sequence). This record comes from a study of blood T cell repertoires in COVID-19. TCRdb keeps only in-frame clones here, not all; method: immunoSEQ multiplex PCR. The sample lists tens of thousands of clones, 75% to 90% occurring once. This sequence joins TRBV5-4 and TRBJ2-6; 7 bases line up with TRBD2. Sample: peripheral blood. The sequence came from a man aged 45-65 years with active COVID-19. The CDR3 DNA reads as TGTGCCAGCAGCTTGGTGGGAGGGGCTGGGGCCAACGTCCTGACTTTC. Protein: CASSLVGGAGANVLTF.